One T cell receptor (beta chain) is described in this entry. The germline V gene has CDR1 LGHNT and CDR2 FRNRAP. CDR3 length: 13 amino acids. Germline trimming cut 3 bases from V and 6 bases from J; bases unmatched to any gene: 4. The data were obtained in a study of human T cells and chemical hapten exposure. Documented time point: patch test 1, 2 weeks after DPC sensitization. Treatment noted: therapeutic diphenylcyclopropenone sensitization with weekly scalp DPC. Every donor had alopecia and was 18 to 70 years old; all were suitable for DPC. Library preparation tagged each individual cDNA molecule with a unique molecular identifier. TCRdb called the RACE reads again in MiXCR, with one record for every CDR3 protein. The profile shows about 340,000 distinct CDR3 sequences, about 7% of them singletons.

The specimen comprised whole blood, sampled in connection with sensitization to the hapten diphenylcyclopropenone (DPC). The origin of this receptor is a woman aged 18 to 35 with alopecia areata. Some clones in this sample may be carry-over from other donors' samples. This chain links TRBV12-5 with TRBJ1-1; 7 bases align to TRBD1. CDR3 residues: CASGFGQGAEAFF. The CDR3, as DNA: TGTGCTAGTGGTTTTGGGCAGGGGGCTGAAGCTTTCTTT.